This T cell receptor beta chain was captured in a study of regulatory T cells in long-lasting Graves disease. Time point indicated: newly diagnosed GD, antithyroid drugs for less than 3 months. From RNA extracted from PBMCs, the TCR library was made. Through Arm-PCR of CDR3 regions and iRepertoire HTBI primers, TCR beta libraries were built. One entry per CDR3 protein results from TCRdb running MiXCR on the multiplex PCR reads. This sample has 400,000 to 500,000 distinct CDR3 sequences, with approximately 15% found just once. The same sample was also studied in work on T cells in Graves' hyperthyroidism and ophthalmopathy.

The sequence was collected from a woman under 40 with Graves disease. The starting material was peripheral blood mononuclear cells (PBMCs), obtained at new diagnosis, from a patient treated with antithyroid drugs.

CDR3 in DNA: TGTGCCAGTAGATTTAACGAGAACACTGAAGCTTTCTTT. It specifies CASRFNENTEAFF. V and J are TRBV19 and TRBJ1-1, with D unresolved. The germline V gene has CDR1 LNHDA and CDR2 SQIVND (reference sequence). V was pared by 6 bases and J by 1 base, with 9 bases between. CDR3 length: 13 residues.